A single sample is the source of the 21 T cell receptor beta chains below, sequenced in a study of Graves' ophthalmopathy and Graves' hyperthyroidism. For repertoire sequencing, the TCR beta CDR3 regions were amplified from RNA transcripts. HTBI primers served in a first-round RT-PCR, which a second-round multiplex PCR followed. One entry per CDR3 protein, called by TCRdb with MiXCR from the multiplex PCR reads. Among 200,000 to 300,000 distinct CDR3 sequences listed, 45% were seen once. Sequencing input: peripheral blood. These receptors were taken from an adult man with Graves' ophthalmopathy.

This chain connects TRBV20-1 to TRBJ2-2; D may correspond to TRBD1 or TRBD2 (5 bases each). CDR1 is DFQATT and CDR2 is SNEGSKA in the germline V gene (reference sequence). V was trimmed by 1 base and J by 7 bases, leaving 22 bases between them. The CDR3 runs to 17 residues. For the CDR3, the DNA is TGCAGTGCTAGAGCGTGGTTGAGGGACGAAGGTGGCGGGGAGCTGTTTTTT. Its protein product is CSARAWLRDEGGGELFF.

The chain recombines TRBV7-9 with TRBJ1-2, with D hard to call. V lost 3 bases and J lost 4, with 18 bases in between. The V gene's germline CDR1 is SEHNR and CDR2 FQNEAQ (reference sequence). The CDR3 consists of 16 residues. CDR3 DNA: TGTGCCAGCAGCTTCCGACACCGTCTGGGGAGCTATGGCTACACCTTC. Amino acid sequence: CASSFRHRLGSYGYTF.

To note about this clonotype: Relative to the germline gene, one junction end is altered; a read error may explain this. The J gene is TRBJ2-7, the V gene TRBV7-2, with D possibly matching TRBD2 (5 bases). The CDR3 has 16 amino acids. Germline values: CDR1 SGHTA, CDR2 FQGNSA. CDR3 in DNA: TGTGCCAGCAGCTTATCGCTGATGGCGGGCACCTACGAGCAGTGCTTC. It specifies CASSLSLMAGTYEQCF.

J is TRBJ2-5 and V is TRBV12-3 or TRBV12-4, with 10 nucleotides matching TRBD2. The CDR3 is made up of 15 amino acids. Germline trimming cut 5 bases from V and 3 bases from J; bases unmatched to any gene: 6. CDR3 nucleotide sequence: TGTGCCAGCAGTCACCACACTAGCGGGAAAGAGACCCAGTACTTC. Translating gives CASSHHTSGKETQYF.

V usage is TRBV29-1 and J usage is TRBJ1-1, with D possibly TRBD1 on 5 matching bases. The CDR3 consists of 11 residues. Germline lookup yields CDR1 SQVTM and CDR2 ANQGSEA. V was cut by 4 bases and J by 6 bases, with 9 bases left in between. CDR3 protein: CSVVGGAEAFF. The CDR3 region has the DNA TGCAGCGTTGTGGGGGGGGCTGAAGCTTTCTTT.

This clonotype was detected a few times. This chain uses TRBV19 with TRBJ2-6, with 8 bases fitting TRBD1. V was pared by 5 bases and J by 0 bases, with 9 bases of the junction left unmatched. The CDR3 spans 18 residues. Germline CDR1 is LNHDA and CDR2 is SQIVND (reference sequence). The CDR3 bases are TGTGCCAGTAGTCCTCGGGACAGGCAGTCCTCTGGGGCCAACGTCCTGACTTTC. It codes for CASSPRDRQSSGANVLTF.

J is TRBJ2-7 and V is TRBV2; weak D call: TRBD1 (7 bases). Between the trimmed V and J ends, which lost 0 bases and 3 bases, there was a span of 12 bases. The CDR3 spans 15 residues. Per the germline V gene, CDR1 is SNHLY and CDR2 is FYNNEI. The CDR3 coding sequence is TGTGCCAGCAGTGAAGCCGGCAGGGGGGACTACGAGCAGTACTTC. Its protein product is CASSEAGRGDYEQYF.

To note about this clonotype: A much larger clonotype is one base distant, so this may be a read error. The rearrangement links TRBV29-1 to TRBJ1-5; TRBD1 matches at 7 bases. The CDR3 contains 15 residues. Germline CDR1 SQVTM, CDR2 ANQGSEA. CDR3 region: CSVVWTGFGNRPQHF. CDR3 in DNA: TGCAGCGTTGTGTGGACAGGTTTCGGCAATCGGCCCCAGCATTTT.

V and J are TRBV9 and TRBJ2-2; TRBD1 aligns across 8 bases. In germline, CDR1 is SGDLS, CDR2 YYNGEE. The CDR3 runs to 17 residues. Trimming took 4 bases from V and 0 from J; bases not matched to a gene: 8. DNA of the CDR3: TGTGCCAGCAGCACCCGACAGGGGCATACGAACACCGGGGAGCTGTTTTTT. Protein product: CASSTRQGHTNTGELFF.

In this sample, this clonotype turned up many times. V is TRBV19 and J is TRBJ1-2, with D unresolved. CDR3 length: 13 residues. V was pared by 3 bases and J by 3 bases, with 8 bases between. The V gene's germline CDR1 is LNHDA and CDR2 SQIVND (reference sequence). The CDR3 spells CASSIKGYYGYTF. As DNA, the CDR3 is TGTGCCAGTAGTATTAAGGGCTACTATGGCTACACCTTC. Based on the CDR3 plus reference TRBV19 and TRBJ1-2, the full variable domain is DGGITQSPKYLFRKEGQNVTLSCEQNLNHDAMYWYRQDPGQGLRLIYYSQIVNDFQKGDIAEGYSVSREKKESFPLTVTSAQKNPTAFYLCASSIKGYYGYTFGSGTRLTVV.

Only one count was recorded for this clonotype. As DNA, the CDR3 is TGTGCCAGCAGCCGGGGGCTTGCCTACGAGCAGTACTTC. It translates to CASSRGLAYEQYF. J is TRBJ2-7 and V is TRBV14; the D gene is possibly TRBD1 (6 bases). The ends were cut back, 4 bases at V and 2 bases at J, with 9 bases in the middle. CDR3 length equals 13 residues. Germline V gene data show CDR1 as SGHDN and CDR2 as FVKESK.

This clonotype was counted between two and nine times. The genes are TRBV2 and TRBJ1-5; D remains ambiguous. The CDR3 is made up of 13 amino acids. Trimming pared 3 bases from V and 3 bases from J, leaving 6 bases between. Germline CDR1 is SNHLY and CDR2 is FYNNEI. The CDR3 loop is CASSDGYNQPQHF. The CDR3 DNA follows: TGTGCCAGCAGTGATGGGTACAATCAGCCCCAGCATTTT.

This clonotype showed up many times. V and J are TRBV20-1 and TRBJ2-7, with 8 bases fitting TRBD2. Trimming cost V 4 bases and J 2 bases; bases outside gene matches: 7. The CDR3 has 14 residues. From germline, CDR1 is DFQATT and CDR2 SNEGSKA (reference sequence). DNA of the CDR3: TGCAGTGCTATCCTAGCGGGTCCACCCTACGAGCAGTACTTC. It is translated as CSAILAGPPYEQYF.

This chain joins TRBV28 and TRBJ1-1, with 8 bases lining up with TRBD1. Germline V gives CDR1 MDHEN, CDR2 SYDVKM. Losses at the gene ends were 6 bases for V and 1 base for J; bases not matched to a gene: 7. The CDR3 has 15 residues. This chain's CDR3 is CASRSIGQGNTEAFF. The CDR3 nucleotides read TGTGCCAGCAGATCCATCGGACAGGGGAACACTGAAGCTTTCTTT. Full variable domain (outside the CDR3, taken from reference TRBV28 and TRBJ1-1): DVKVTQSSRYLVKRTGEKVFLECVQDMDHENMFWYRQDPGLGLRLIYFSYDVKMKEKGDIPEGYSVSREKKERFSLILESASTNQTSMYLCASRSIGQGNTEAFFGQGTRLTVV.

The DNA for the CDR3 is TGCAGCGCCGGGACACTCTACGAGCAGTACTTC. Translating gives CSAGTLYEQYF. This sequence joins TRBV29-1 and TRBJ2-7; D perhaps matches TRBD1 (6 bases). V gave up 7 bases and J gave up 3 bases, with 10 bases separating them. The CDR3 length is 11 residues. Germline CDR1 is SQVTM and CDR2 is ANQGSEA.

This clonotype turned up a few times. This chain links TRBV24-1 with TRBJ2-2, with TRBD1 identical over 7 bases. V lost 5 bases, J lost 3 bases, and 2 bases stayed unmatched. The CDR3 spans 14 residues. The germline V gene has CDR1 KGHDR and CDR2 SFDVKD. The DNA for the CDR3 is TGTGCCACCAGTGGACAGGGTGACACCGGGGAGCTGTTTTTT. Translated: CATSGQGDTGELFF.

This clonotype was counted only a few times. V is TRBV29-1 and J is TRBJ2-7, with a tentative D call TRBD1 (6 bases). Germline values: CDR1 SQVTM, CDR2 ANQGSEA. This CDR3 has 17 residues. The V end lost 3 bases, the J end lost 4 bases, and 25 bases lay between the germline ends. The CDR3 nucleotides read TGCAGCGTTGAGGATGGCAGGGGAAACGCAATTGGGTACGAGCAGTACTTC. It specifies CSVEDGRGNAIGYEQYF.

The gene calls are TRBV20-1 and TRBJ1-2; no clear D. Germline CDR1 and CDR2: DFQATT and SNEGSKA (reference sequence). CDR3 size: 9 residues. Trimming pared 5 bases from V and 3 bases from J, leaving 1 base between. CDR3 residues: CSADYGYTF. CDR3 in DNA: TGCAGTGCTGACTATGGCTACACCTTC.

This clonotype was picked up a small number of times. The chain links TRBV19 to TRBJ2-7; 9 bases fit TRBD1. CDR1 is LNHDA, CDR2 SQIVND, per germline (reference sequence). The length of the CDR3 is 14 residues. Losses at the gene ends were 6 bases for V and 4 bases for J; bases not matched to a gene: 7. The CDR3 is CASSPTGGTYEQYF. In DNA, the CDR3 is TGTGCCAGTAGCCCGACAGGGGGGACGTACGAGCAGTACTTC.

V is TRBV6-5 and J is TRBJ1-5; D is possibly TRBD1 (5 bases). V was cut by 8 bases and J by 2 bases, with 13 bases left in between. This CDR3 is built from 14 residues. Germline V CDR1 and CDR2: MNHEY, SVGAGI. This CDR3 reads CASQGRSGNQPQHF. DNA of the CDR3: TGTGCCAGCCAGGGCAGATCGGGCAATCAGCCCCAGCATTTT.

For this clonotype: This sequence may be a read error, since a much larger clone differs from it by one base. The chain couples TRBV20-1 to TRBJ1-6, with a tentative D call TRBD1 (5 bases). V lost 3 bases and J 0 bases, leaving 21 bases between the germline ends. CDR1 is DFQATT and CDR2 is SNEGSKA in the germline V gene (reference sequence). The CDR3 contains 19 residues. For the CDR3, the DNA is TGCAGTGCTAGGCCCCTTCCTCCGGGACGGAGCTCCTATAATTCACCCCTCCACTTT. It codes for CSARPLPPGRSSYNSPLHF.